This TCR beta chain stems from a study of T cell changes during pregnancy in multiple sclerosis. The method was immunoSEQ multiplex PCR; TCRdb's version includes in-frame clones alone and lacks a portion of them. The sample lists 90,000 to 100,000 clones; approximately 92% were seen once. Trimming cost V 3 bases and J 4 bases; bases outside gene matches: 6. CDR1 is SGDLS, CDR2 YYNGEE, per germline. This CDR3 spans 17 amino acids. This TCR was recovered from a female donor with multiple sclerosis, enrolled in a pregnancy study. This chain uses TRBV9 with TRBJ2-2, with 13 nucleotides matching TRBD2. Here the sequenced sample was peripheral blood, taken in the first trimester of pregnancy. The CDR3 DNA is TGTGCCAGCAGCGCGAGGACTAGCGGGGGACCCACCGGGGAGCTGTTTTTT. As protein: CASSARTSGGPTGELFF.